Listed here are 9 T cell receptor beta chains from one sample, sequenced in a study of OX40 agonist ivuxolimab in advanced cancers. Method: immunoSEQ multiplex PCR; TCRdb's copy keeps in-frame clones and lacks some. This table has approximately 89,000 clones, more than 70% appearing once. Sequences were derived from CD4+ or CD8+ T cells sorted from blood, sampled in a trial of the OX40 agonist ivuxolimab. The receptor set was obtained from an adult with an advanced solid tumor such as melanoma, head and neck, liver or kidney cancer.

This clone showed up just once. The rearrangement joins TRBV27 to TRBJ1-5; D unclear. The germline V gene encodes CDR1 MNHEY and CDR2 SMNVEV (reference sequence). V lost 2 bases, J lost 9 bases, and 17 bases lay in between. The CDR3 covers 15 residues. The CDR3 region has the DNA TGTGCCAGCAGTTTACCCTCGGATCCCCCCCCGCCCCAGCATTTT. Residues: CASSLPSDPPPPQHF.

V and J are TRBV9 and TRBJ2-7; D ambiguous. Germline V gives CDR1 SGDLS, CDR2 YYNGEE. This CDR3 has 15 amino acids. V lost 0 bases, J lost 2 bases, and 12 bases lay in between. The chain's CDR3 is CASSVASDRTYEQYF. The CDR3 bases are TGTGCCAGCAGCGTAGCCTCGGACCGAACCTACGAGCAGTACTTC.

The gene calls are TRBV11-3 and TRBJ2-7; D is possibly TRBD1 (6 bases). The CDR3 consists of 14 residues. From germline, CDR1 is SGHNT and CDR2 YENEEA. Deletions cut 6 bases from V and 3 bases from J, with 15 bases between. The CDR3 bases are TGTGCCAGCAGTCCCGCCGGGACAAACTACGAGCAGTACTTC. Protein sequence: CASSPAGTNYEQYF.

V is TRBV4-2 and J is TRBJ1-1; D not certain. The CDR3 is made up of 13 amino acids. Between the trimmed V and J ends, which lost 4 bases and 4 bases, there was a span of 10 bases. Germline lookup yields CDR1 LGHNA and CDR2 YNFKEQ. The CDR3 loop is CASSPSGSTEAFF. The DNA of the CDR3 is TGTGCCAGCAGCCCGTCGGGCTCCACTGAAGCTTTCTTT.

This clone was seen once. The chain joins TRBV18 to TRBJ2-1, with 9 bases lining up with TRBD2. The germline V gene encodes CDR1 KGHSH and CDR2 LQKENI. This CDR3 has 19 amino acids. Trimming removed 3 bases from V and 0 bases from J; junction bases left unmatched: 12. The CDR3 sequence is CASSPESFAGGISYNEQFF. CDR3 nucleotides: TGTGCCAGCTCACCGGAGAGCTTTGCGGGGGGGATCTCCTACAATGAGCAGTTCTTC.

The V call is TRBV7-9, the J call TRBJ1-2, with a weak D call TRBD1 (6 bases). The CDR3 consists of 13 residues. Germline CDR1 is SEHNR and CDR2 is FQNEAQ (reference sequence). Trimming took off 5 bases at V and 8 bases at J, with 15 bases between the two ends. The CDR3 nucleotides are TGTGCCAGCAGCCTCACAGGGCAAGGAGGCTACACCTTC. It is translated as CASSLTGQGGYTF.

The V gene is TRBV2, the J gene TRBJ2-1; 7 bases line up with TRBD1. The length of the CDR3 is 15 residues. Germline assignment: CDR1 SNHLY and CDR2 FYNNEI. Trimming cost V 4 bases and J 4 bases; bases outside gene matches: 7. In DNA, the CDR3 is TGTGCCAGCAGTGGGACAGGTGGCGGGTACAATGAGCAGTTCTTC. Translated, it gives CASSGTGGGYNEQFF.

The CDR3 loop reads CASRTGQGNYGYTF. The DNA of the CDR3 is TGTGCCAGCAGAACCGGACAGGGGAACTATGGCTACACCTTC. The J gene is TRBJ1-2, the V gene TRBV2; 9 bases map to TRBD1. J was trimmed by 2 bases and V by 6 bases; bases with no gene match: 4. The CDR3 extends over 14 amino acids. In germline, CDR1 is SNHLY, CDR2 FYNNEI.

V usage is TRBV4-2 and J usage is TRBJ2-1; TRBD2 matches at 8 bases. In germline, CDR1 is LGHNA, CDR2 YNFKEQ. V shed 0 bases and J 6 bases; nucleotides not matched to a gene: 4. The CDR3 consists of 15 residues. The CDR3 here is CASSQDAGGANEQFF. The CDR3, as DNA: TGTGCCAGCAGCCAAGATGCGGGGGGAGCCAATGAGCAGTTCTTC.